This T cell receptor (beta chain) was retrieved from a study of radiotherapy plus CTLA-4 blockade in lung cancer. With 7 bases clipped from V and 6 bases from J, the junction kept 10 bases outside the gene matches. The CDR3 is made up of 15 amino acids. Germline V CDR1 and CDR2: LNHDA, SQIVND (reference sequence). This clone showed up just once. The protocol was immunoSEQ multiplex PCR, while the TCRdb copy is restricted to in-frame clones and leaves out a portion. The repertoire holds 12,000 to 15,000 clones, roughly two thirds seen once, with roughly 50% in the top ten. The specimen was peripheral blood, collected from a patient treated with radiotherapy plus ipilimumab. The receptor comes from a human donor with non-small cell lung cancer whose response to radiotherapy plus ipilimumab could not be evaluated. V usage is TRBV19 and J usage is TRBJ1-5, with 9 bases fitting TRBD1. This chain's CDR3 is CASTHLGTGLQPQHF. CDR3 coding DNA: TGTGCCAGTACCCACCTTGGGACAGGGCTTCAGCCCCAGCATTTT.